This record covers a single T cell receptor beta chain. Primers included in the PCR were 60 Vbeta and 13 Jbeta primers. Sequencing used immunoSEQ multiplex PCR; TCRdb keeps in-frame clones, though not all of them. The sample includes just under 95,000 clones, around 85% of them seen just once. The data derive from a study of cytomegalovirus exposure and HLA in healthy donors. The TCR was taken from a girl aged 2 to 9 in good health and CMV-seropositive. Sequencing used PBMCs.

The CDR3 loop reads CASSLVPAGVITVQETQYF. In nucleotides, the CDR3 is TGCGCCAGCAGCTTGGTGCCAGCGGGAGTAATTACGGTCCAAGAGACCCAGTACTTC. The rearrangement uses TRBV5-1 and TRBJ2-5; 8 bases agree with TRBD2. The CDR3 runs 19 residues. With 0 bases clipped from V and 1 base from J, the junction kept 14 bases outside the gene matches. Germline CDR1 is SGHRS and CDR2 is YFSETQ.